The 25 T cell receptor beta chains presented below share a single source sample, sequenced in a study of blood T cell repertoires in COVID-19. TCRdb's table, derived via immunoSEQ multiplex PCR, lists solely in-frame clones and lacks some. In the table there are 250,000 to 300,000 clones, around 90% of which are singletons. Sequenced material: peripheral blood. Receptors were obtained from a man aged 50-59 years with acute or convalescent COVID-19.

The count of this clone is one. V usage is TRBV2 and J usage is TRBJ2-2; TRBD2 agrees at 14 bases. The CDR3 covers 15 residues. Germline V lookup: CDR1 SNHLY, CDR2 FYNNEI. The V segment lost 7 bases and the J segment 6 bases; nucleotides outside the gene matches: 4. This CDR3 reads CASIGLAGGAGELFF. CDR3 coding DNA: TGTGCCAGCATAGGACTAGCGGGGGGAGCCGGGGAGCTGTTTTTT.

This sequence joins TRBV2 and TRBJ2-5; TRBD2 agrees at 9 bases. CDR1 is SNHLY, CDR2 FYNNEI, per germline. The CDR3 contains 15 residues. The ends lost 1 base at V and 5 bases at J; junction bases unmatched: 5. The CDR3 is CASSEGPLAGETQYF. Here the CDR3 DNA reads TGTGCCAGCAGTGAAGGTCCCCTAGCGGGGGAGACCCAGTACTTC.

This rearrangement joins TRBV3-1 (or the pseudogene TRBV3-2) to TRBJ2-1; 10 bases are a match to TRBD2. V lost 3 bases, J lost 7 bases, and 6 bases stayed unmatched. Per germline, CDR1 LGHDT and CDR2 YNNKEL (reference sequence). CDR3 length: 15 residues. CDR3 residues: CASSQNSGGRNEQFF. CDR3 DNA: TGTGCCAGCAGCCAGAATAGCGGGGGGCGAAATGAGCAGTTCTTC.

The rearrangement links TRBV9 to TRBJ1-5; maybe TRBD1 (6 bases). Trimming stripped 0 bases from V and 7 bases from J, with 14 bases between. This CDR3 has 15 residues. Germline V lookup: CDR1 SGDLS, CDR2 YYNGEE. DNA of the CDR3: TGTGCCAGCAGCGTAGACGTGGACAGACGCCAGCCCCAGCATTTT. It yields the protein CASSVDVDRRQPQHF.

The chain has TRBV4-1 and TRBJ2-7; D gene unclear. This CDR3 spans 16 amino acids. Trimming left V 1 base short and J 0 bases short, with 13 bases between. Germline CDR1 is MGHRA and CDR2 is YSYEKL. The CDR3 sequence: CASSQVFRQTSYEQYF. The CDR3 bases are TGCGCCAGCAGCCAAGTGTTCAGGCAAACCTCCTACGAGCAGTACTTC.

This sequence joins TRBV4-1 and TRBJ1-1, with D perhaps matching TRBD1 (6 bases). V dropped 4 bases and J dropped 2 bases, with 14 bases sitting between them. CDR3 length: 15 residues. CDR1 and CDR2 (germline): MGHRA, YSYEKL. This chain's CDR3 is CASSRLGGGNTEAFF. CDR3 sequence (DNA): TGCGCCAGCAGCCGCCTGGGAGGGGGTAACACTGAAGCTTTCTTT.

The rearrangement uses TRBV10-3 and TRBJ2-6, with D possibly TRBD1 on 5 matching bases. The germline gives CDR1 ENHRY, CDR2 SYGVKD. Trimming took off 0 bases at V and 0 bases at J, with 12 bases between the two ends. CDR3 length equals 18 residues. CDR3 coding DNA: TGTGCCATCAGTGAGTCAGGGGCCCCCCTCTCTGGGGCCAACGTCCTGACTTTC. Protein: CAISESGAPLSGANVLTF.

CDR3 in DNA: TGTGCCAGCAGCTTAACAGGGGCAACTGAAGCTTTCTTT. This codes for CASSLTGATEAFF. The chain recombines TRBV7-3 with TRBJ1-1; tentative D call: TRBD1 (5 bases). This CDR3 comprises 13 residues. Germline lookup yields CDR1 SGHTA and CDR2 FQGTGA. V lost 0 bases and J lost 5, with 7 bases in between. The full variable domain, rest sourced from reference TRBV7-3 and TRBJ1-1, is GAGVSQTPSNKVTEKGKYVELRCDPISGHTALYWYRQSLGQGPEFLIYFQGTGAADDSGLPNDRFFAVRPEGSVSTLKIQRTERGDSAVYLCASSLTGATEAFFGQGTRLTVV.

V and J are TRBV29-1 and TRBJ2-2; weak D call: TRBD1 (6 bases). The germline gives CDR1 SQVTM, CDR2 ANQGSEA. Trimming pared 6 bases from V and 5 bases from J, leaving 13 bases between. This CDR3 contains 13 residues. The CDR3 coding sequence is TGCAGCGTCGGCAGGGGAATAACCGGGGAGCTGTTTTTT. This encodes CSVGRGITGELFF.

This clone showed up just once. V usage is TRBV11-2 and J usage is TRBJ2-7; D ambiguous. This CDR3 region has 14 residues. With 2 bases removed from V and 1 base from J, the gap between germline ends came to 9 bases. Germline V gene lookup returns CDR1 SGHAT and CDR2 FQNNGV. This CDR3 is CASSLSFQSYEQYF. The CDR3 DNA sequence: TGTGCCAGCAGCTTAAGTTTCCAGTCCTACGAGCAGTACTTC.

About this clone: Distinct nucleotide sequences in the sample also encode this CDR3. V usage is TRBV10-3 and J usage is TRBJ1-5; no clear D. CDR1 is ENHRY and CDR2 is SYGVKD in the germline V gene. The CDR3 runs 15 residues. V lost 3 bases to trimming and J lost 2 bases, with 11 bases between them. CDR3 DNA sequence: TGTGCCATCAGTGAATCGGGCGGGGGCAATCAGCCCCAGCATTTT. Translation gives CAISESGGGNQPQHF.

The CDR3 region has the DNA TGTGCCAGCAGCCCAGGGGAGAGAGGGTGGGGCACTGAAGCTTTCTTT. Protein: CASSPGERGWGTEAFF. The chain couples TRBV14 to TRBJ1-1; D perhaps matches TRBD1 (6 bases). From germline, CDR1 is SGHDN and CDR2 FVKESK. V was shortened by 4 bases and J by 4 bases, with 19 bases between the two germline ends. The CDR3 has 16 amino acids.

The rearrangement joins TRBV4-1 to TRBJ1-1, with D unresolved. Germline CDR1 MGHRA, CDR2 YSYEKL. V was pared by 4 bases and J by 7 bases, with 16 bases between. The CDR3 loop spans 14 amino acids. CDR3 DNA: TGCGCCAGCAGCCGAGTTCAAGGAGAACATGAAGCTTTCTTT. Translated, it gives CASSRVQGEHEAFF.

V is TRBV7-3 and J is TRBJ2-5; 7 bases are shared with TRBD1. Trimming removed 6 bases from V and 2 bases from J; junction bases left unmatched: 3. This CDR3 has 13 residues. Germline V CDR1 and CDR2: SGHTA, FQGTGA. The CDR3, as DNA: TGTGCCAGCAGTGGGACAGAGCAAGAGACCCAGTACTTC. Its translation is CASSGTEQETQYF.

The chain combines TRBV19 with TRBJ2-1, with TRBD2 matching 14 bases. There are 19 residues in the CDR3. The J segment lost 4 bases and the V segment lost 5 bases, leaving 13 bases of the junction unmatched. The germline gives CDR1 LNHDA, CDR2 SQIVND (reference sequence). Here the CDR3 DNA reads TGTGCCAGTAGTCTCCCCCCGGGACTAGCGGGGGTTGCTTACAATGAGCAGTTCTTC. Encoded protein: CASSLPPGLAGVAYNEQFF.

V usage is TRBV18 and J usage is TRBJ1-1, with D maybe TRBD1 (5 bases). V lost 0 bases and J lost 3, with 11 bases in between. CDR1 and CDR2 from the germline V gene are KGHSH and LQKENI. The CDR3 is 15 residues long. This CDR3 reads CASSPPVRVDTEAFF. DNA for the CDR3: TGTGCCAGCTCACCACCGGTCAGGGTGGACACTGAAGCTTTCTTT.

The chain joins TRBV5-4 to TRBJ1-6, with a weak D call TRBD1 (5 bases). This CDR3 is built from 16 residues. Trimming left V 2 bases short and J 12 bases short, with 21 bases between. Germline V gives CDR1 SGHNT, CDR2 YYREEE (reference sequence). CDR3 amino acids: CASSLQLGPGPLPLHF. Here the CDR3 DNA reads TGTGCCAGCAGCTTACAGTTGGGGCCAGGCCCGCTACCCCTCCACTTT.

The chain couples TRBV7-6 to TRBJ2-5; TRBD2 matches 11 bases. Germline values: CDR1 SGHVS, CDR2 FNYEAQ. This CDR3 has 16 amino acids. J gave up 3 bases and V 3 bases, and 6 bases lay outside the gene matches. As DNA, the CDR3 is TGTGCCAGCAGCTTCACTAGCGGGGGCTACAAAGAGACCCAGTACTTC. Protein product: CASSFTSGGYKETQYF. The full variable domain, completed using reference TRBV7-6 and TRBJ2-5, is GAGVSQSPRYKVTKRGQDVALRCDPISGHVSLYWYRQALGQGPEFLTYFNYEAQQDKSGLPNDRFSAERPEGSISTLTIQRTEQRDSAMYRCASSFTSGGYKETQYFGPGTRLLVL.

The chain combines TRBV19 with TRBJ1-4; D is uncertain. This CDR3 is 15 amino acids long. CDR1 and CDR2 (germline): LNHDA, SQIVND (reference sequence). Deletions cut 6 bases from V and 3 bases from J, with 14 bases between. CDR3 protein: CASSPWKSANEKLFF. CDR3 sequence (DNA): TGTGCCAGTAGCCCATGGAAGAGCGCTAATGAAAAACTGTTTTTT.

This CDR3 is CASSGPSGGAYNEQFF. The CDR3 bases are TGTGCCAGCAGCGGGCCGAGCGGGGGGGCCTACAATGAGCAGTTCTTC. The chain recombines TRBV9 with TRBJ2-1; the match to TRBD2 covers 10 bases. The CDR3 covers 16 residues. CDR1 and CDR2 from the germline V gene are SGDLS and YYNGEE. The V gene end was trimmed by 3 bases and the J gene end by 2 bases; junction bases not matched to a gene: 5.

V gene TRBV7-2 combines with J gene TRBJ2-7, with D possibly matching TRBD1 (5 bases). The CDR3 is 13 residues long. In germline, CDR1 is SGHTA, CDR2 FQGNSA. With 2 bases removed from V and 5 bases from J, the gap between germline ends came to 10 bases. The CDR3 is CASSLNPGNEQYF. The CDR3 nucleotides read TGTGCCAGCAGCTTAAACCCAGGGAACGAGCAGTACTTC. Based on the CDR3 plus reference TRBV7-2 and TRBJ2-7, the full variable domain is GAGVSQSPSNKVTEKGKDVELRCDPISGHTALYWYRQSLGQGLEFLIYFQGNSAPDKSGLPSDRFSAERTGGSVSTLTIQRTQQEDSAVYLCASSLNPGNEQYFGPGTRLTVT.

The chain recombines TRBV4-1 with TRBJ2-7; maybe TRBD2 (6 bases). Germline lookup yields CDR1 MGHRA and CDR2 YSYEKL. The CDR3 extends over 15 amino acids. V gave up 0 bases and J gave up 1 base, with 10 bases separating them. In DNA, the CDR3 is TGCGCCAGCAGCCAAGATTGGGGGGATTCCTACGAGCAGTACTTC. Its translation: CASSQDWGDSYEQYF.

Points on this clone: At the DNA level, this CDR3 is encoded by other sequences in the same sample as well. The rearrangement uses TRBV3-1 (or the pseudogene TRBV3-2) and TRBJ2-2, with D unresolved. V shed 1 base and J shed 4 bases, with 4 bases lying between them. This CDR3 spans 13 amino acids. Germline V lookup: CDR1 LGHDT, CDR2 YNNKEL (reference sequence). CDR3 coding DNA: TGTGCCAGCAGCCAAGTCCGCACCGGGGAGCTGTTTTTT. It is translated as CASSQVRTGELFF.

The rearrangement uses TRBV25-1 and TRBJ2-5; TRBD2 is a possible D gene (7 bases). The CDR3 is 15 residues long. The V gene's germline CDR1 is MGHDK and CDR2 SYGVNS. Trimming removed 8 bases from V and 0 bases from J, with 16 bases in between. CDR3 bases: TGTGCCAGCTCCCAGAGGGGGGGGTACCAAGAGACCCAGTACTTC. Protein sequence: CASSQRGGYQETQYF.

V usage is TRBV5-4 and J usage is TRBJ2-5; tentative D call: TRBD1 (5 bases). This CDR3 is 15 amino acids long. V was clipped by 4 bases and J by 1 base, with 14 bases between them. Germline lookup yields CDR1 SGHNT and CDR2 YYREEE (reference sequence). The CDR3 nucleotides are TGTGCCAGCAGCGTCCCGGACACCTCCCAAGAGACCCAGTACTTC. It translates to CASSVPDTSQETQYF. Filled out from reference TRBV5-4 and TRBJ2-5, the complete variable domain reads ETGVTQSPTHLIKTRGQQVTLRCSSQSGHNTVSWYQQALGQGPQFIFQYYREEENGRGNFPPRFSGLQFPNYSSELNVNALELDDSALYLCASSVPDTSQETQYFGPGTRLLVL.